This T cell receptor beta chain was observed in a study of chemoradiotherapy in HPV16-positive cancers. To note about this clone: The antigen is undetermined.

Clones were read by immunoSEQ multiplex PCR, and TCRdb kept only the in-frame ones, dropping some. The sample has roughly 34,000 clones, over 75% seen once; the top ten hold 3.8%. Study-wide findings and caveats: Functional assays defining HPV-specific T cells used only a couple of HPV16-positive patients.

Over chemoradiotherapy, repertoires were sampled more than once. The germline V gene has CDR1 LGHNA and CDR2 YNFKEQ. CDR3 length equals 15 residues. The J segment lost 8 bases and the V segment lost 1 base, leaving 7 bases of the junction unmatched. This clonotype originated in a human donor with HPV-associated anogenital cancer. This chain connects TRBV4-2 to TRBJ2-1, with TRBD2 matching 8 bases. The sample consisted of blood, taken from a patient who underwent chemoradiotherapy. This CDR3 is CASSQVYGGADEQFF. CDR3 nucleotide sequence: TGTGCCAGCAGCCAAGTTTACGGGGGGGCAGATGAGCAGTTCTTC.